This TCR beta chain was recorded in a study of human T cells and chemical hapten exposure. Study-level information: Weekly administration of diphenylcyclopropenone to the scalp of patients continued throughout the roughly 22-week study.

A single record per CDR3 protein comes from TCRdb applying MiXCR to the RACE reads. Of 65,000 to 80,000 distinct CDR3 sequences in the sample, over 9% were seen once. Specified time point: patch test 1, 2 weeks after DPC sensitization. Treatment noted: therapeutic diphenylcyclopropenone sensitization with weekly scalp DPC. Before extraction, the whole blood was not fractionated, and total RNA was taken from it. CDR3 size: 15 residues. V gave up 0 bases and J gave up 5 bases, with 11 bases separating them. Germline values: CDR1 SGHKS, CDR2 YYEKEE (reference sequence). On this clonotype: The antigen is undetermined.

Overall study results and limits: With regard to DPC sensitization, TCRs above 1 in 1000 frequency did not change. In comparison with controls, expanded TCRs gave rise to a significantly larger number of large CDR3 similarity clusters.

The sequences come from whole blood, collected in connection with sensitization to the hapten diphenylcyclopropenone (DPC). V and J are TRBV5-5 and TRBJ1-4; D may be TRBD1 (6 bases). The clonotype originates from a woman in her fifties or sixties with alopecia areata. Some clones in this sample may be carry-over from other donors' samples. CDR3 nucleotides: TGTGCCAGCAGCTTGGTTCTTCAGGGGAATGAAAAACTGTTTTTT. Encoded protein: CASSLVLQGNEKLFF.